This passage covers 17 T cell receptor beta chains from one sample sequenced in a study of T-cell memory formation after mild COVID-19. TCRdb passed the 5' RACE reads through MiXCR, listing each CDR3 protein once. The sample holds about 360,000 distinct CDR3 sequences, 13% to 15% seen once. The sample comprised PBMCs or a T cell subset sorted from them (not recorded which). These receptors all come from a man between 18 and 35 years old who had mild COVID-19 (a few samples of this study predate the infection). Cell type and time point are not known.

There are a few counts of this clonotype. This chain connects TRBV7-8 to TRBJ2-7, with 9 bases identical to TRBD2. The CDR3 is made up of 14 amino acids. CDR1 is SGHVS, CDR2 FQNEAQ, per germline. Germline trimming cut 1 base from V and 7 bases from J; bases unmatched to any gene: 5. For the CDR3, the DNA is TGTGCCAGCAGCTTAGTAGCGGGGGCCGGGGAGCAGTACGTC. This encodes CASSLVAGAGEQYV.

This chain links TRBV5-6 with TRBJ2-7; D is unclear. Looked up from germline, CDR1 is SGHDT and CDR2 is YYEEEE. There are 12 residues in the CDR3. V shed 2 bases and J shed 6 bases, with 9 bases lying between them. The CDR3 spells CASSFLSTEQYV. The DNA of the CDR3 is TGTGCCAGCAGCTTTCTGTCGACCGAGCAGTACGTC.

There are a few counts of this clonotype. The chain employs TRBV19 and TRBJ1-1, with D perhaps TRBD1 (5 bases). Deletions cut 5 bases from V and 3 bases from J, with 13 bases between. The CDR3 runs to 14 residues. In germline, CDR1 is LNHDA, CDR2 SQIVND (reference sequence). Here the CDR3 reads CASSPGKGDTEAFF. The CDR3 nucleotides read TGTGCCAGTAGTCCAGGGAAGGGCGACACTGAAGCTTTCTTT.

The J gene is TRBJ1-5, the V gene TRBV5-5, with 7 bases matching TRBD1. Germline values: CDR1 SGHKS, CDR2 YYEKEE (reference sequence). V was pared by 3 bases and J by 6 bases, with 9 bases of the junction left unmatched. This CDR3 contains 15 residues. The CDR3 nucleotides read TGTGCCAGCAGCTATCGGACAGGTATTGCTCAGCCCCAGCATTTT. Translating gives CASSYRTGIAQPQHF.

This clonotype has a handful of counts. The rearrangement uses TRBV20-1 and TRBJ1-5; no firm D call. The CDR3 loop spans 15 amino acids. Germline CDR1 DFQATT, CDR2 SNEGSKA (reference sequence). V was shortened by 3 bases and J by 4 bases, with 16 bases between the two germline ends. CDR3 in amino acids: CSASRSAGRNQPQHF. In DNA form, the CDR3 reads TGCAGTGCTAGCCGATCGGCGGGTCGAAATCAGCCCCAGCATTTT.

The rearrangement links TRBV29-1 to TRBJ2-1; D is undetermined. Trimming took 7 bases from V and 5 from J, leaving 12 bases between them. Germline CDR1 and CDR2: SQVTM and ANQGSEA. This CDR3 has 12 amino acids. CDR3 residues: CSAYAGHNEQFF. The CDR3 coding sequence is TGCAGCGCCTACGCCGGGCACAATGAGCAGTTCTTC.

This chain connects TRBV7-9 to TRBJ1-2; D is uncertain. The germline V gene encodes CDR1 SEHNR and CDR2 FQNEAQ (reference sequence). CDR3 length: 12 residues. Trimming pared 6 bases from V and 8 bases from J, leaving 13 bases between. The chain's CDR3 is CASSETPGGYTF. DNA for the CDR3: TGTGCCAGCAGTGAAACCCCTGGCGGCTACACCTTC.

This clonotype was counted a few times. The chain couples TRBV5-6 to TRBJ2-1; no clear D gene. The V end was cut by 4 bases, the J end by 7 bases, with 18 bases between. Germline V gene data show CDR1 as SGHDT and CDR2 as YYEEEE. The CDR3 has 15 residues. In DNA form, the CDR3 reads TGTGCCAGCAGCCTTATAGGGCAGGCATCAAATGAGCAGTTCTTC. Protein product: CASSLIGQASNEQFF.

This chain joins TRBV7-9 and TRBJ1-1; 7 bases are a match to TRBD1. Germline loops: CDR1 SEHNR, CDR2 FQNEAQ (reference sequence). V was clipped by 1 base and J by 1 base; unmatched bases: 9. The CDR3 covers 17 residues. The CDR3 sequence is CASSLGGIQGENTEAFF. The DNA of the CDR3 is TGTGCCAGCAGCTTAGGGGGAATCCAGGGGGAGAACACTGAAGCTTTCTTT.

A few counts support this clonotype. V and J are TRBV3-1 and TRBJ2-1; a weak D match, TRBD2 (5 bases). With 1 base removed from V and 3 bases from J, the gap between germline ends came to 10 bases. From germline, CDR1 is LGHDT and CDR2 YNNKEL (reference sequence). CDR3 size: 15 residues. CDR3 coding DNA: TGTGCCAGCAGCCAAGGAGCGGAGGTCTACAATGAGCAGTTCTTC. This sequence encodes CASSQGAEVYNEQFF.

CDR3 sequence (DNA): TGTGCCAGCTCACCACTCGGGACAGGGGGTGAAAAACTGTTTTTT. It specifies CASSPLGTGGEKLFF. The chain has TRBV18 and TRBJ1-4; 11 nucleotides line up with TRBD1. The CDR3 is 15 residues long. Losses at the gene ends were 1 base for V and 7 bases for J; bases not matched to a gene: 2. CDR1 and CDR2 (germline): KGHSH, LQKENI.

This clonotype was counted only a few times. The CDR3 reads CASSPPMGNTEAFF. CDR3 DNA sequence: TGTGCCAGCTCCCCGCCAATGGGGAACACTGAAGCTTTCTTT. The chain joins TRBV18 to TRBJ1-1; D not certain. CDR1 and CDR2 from the germline V gene are KGHSH and LQKENI. This CDR3 is 14 amino acids long. The V and J ends lost 6 bases and 1 base respectively, with 12 bases between them.

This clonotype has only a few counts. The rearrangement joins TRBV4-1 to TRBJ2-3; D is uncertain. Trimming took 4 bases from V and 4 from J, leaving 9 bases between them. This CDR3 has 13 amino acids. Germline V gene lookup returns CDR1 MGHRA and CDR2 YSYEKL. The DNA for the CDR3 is TGCGCCAGCAGCCTGAGCAGTTCAGATACGCAGTATTTT. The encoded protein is CASSLSSSDTQYF.

The CDR3 region is CASSESGPHTEAFF. The CDR3 DNA sequence: TGTGCCAGCAGCGAAAGTGGGCCCCACACTGAAGCTTTCTTT. This chain uses TRBV7-9 with TRBJ1-1; D remains unclear. The CDR3 covers 14 residues. The V and J ends lost 5 bases and 3 bases respectively, with 13 bases between them. CDR1 is SEHNR and CDR2 is FQNEAQ in the germline V gene (reference sequence).

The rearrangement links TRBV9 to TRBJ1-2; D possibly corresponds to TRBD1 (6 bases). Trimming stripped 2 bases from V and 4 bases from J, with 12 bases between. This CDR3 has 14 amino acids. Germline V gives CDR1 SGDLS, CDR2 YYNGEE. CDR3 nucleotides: TGTGCCAGCAGCGTCGGCGACAGGTCCTATGGCTACACCTTC. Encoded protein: CASSVGDRSYGYTF.

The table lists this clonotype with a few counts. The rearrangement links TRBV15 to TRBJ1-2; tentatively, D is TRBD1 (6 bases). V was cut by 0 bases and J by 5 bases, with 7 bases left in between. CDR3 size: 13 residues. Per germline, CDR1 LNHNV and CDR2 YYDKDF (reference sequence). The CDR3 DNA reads TGTGCCACCAGCAGAGACAGGGGTTATGGCTACACCTTC. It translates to CATSRDRGYGYTF.

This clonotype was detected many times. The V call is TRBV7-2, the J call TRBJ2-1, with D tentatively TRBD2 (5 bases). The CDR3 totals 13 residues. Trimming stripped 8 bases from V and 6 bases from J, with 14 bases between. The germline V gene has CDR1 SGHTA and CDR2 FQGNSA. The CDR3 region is CASGERFGNEQFF. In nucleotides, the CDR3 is TGTGCCAGCGGGGAGAGATTTGGCAATGAGCAGTTCTTC.